The T cell receptor (beta chain) under discussion was sequenced for a study of beta chain features in type 1 diabetes. Every bit of the isolated RNA underwent reverse transcription, so sequencing read expressed TCRB transcripts. TCRdb's table, derived via immunoSEQ multiplex PCR, lists solely in-frame clones and lacks some. The table records about 350,000 clones, about 18% of them present only once. This clone came up a few times. The TCR comes from a young woman in good health. The sample comprised naive CD4+ T cells from blood.

The chain's CDR3 is CASSLRSGQGTETQYF. CDR3 coding DNA: TGTGCCAGCAGCTTGCGGTCCGGACAGGGAACAGAGACCCAGTACTTC. The V call is TRBV5-6, the J call TRBJ2-5; 8 bases agree with TRBD1. The CDR3 contains 16 residues. Germline CDR1 and CDR2: SGHDT and YYEEEE. Trimming at V came to 1 base and at J to 4 bases, leaving 9 bases not matched to a gene.